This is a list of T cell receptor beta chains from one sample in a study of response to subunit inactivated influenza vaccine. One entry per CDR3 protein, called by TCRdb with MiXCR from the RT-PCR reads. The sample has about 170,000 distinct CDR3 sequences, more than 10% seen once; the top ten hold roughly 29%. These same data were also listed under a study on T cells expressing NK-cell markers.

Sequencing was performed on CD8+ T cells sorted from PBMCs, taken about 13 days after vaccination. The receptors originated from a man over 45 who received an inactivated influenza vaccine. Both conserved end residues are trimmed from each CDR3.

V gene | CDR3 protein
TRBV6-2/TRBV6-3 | ASDKRGNYNEQF
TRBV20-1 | SARVVRGTYEQY
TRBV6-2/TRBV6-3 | ASSYGRASHSYNEQF
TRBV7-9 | ASSLPLADTQY
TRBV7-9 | ASSLAPTGEGYT
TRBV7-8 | ASSLAETGYYEQY
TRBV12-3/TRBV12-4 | ASSSAPGTPWGYT
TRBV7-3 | ASSPTRRGTDTQY
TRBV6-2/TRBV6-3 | ASTRPPGLASGELF
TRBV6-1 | ASSPLGGLGTGELF
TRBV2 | ASSAWDRTYNEQF
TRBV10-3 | AISDDGGSYANYGYT
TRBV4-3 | ASSQELNEQF
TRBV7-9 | ASSPRGTSGRNEQF
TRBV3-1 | ASSQDLWTVRNTQY
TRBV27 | ASSLLGSTGELF
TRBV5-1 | ASSLAGASDYEQY
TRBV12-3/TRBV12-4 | ASSDSKDATNEKLF
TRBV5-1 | ASSLKSSTYEQY
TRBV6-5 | ASSYGGVHYNEQF
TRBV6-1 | ASTRPGTVNEKLF
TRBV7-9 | ASSLALAGDTDTQY
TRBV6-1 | ASRQQWREDTEAF
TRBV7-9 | ASRDSFTDTQY
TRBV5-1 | ASSLGTGFFDGELF
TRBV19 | ASSMRMTDTQY
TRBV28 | ASRDSGRSSSSYNEQF
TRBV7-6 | ASSLAGSYNSPLH
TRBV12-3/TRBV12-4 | ASSLRMGFGEQY
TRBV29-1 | SGEDSLASTDTQY
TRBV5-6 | ASSLDPGAEQY
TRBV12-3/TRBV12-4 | ASSLAGLEYNEQF
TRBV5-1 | ASSLGESLGTDTQY
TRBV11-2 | ASSLDPGTGAGELF
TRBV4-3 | ASSQDPASGRGRNTGELF